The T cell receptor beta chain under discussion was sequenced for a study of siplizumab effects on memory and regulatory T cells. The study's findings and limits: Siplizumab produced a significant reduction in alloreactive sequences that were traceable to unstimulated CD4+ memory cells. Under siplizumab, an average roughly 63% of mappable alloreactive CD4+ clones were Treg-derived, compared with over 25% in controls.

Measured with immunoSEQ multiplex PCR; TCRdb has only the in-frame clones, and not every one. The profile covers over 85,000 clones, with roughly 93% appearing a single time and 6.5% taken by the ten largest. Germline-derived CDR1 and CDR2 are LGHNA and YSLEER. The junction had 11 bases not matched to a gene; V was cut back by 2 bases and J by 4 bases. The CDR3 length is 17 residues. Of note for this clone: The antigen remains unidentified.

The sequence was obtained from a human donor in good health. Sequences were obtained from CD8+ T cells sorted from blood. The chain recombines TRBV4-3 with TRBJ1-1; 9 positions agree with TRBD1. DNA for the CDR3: TGCGCCAGCAGCCAAACGAGGACAGGGGTTCGTCTCACTGAAGCTTTCTTT. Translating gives CASSQTRTGVRLTEAFF.